This TCR beta chain comes out of a study of identical twins. TCRdb recomputed calls from the 5' RACE reads with MiXCR, one row per CDR3 protein. The sample records 600,000 to 700,000 distinct CDR3 sequences, roughly 20% being singletons. Per germline, CDR1 SGHRS and CDR2 YFSETQ. V lost 1 base and J lost 6, with 10 bases in between. The CDR3 has 14 amino acids. About this clonotype itself: What it binds is unknown.

Study-wide results and caveats: Those out-of-frame alpha sequences shared by twins showed an excess of low generation probability.

This sample also belongs to another study, concerning T cells expressing NK-cell markers.

The clonotype originates from a woman aged 18-29 years in good health. This chain connects TRBV5-1 to TRBJ2-2; D assignment may be TRBD1 or TRBD2 (5 bases each). Sequencing was carried out using PBMCs. The CDR3 bases are TGCGCCAGCAGCTTGTTTGGGGGATCCGGGGAGCTGTTTTTT. This gives the protein CASSLFGGSGELFF.